This TCR beta chain is from a study of type 1 regulatory T cells. Study-level background: T-allo10 is an in vitro-generated, Tr1-enriched CD4 T cell product specific for alloantigen.

This clonotype was counted many times. The antigen is not known. Trimming cost V 2 bases and J 5 bases; bases outside gene matches: 6. The length of the CDR3 is 15 residues. Per germline, CDR1 SGHTA and CDR2 FQGTGA. A single record per CDR3 protein comes from TCRdb applying MiXCR to the reads. The sample shows about 42,000 distinct CDR3 sequences, 9% to 15% of them seen only once. The sample comprised cultured non-Tr1 T cells, either the whole culture or a sorted T cell fraction (not recorded which). J is TRBJ2-1 and V is TRBV7-3; 7 nucleotides agree with TRBD2. This TCR came from a human donor in good health. The CDR3 nucleotides are TGTGCCAGCAGCTTAGTAGCTAGCGGAAACAATGAGCAGTTCTTC. Translation: CASSLVASGNNEQFF. Using reference TRBV7-3 and TRBJ2-1 for the parts outside the CDR3, the full variable domain is GAGVSQTPSNKVTEKGKYVELRCDPISGHTALYWYRQSLGQGPEFLIYFQGTGAADDSGLPNDRFFAVRPEGSVSTLKIQRTERGDSAVYLCASSLVASGNNEQFFGPGTRLTVL.